This entry lists 27 T cell receptor beta chains sequenced from one sample in a study of blood T cells in healthy people across ages. Primed by a sample-barcoded 5' primer and a J-beta primer mix, a second PCR proceeded for about 6 to 12 cycles. From the 5' RACE reads, TCRdb called clonotypes with MiXCR, one entry per CDR3 protein. The sample consists of 1.5 million to 2 million distinct CDR3 sequences, about 28% of them appearing once. Material for sequencing was blood. The receptors stem from a woman aged 25 to 39 in good health.

This rearrangement joins TRBV12-3 or TRBV12-4 to TRBJ1-5; possibly TRBD1 for D (5 bases). The CDR3 runs 15 residues. The V end was cut by 3 bases, the J end by 2 bases, with 11 bases between. CDR3 residues: CASSFIGVGNQPQHF. The CDR3 DNA is TGTGCCAGCAGTTTCATAGGGGTCGGCAATCAGCCCCAGCATTTT.

For this clonotype: A much bigger clone sits one base away, suggesting this may be a read error. The chain combines TRBV5-4 with TRBJ2-1; TRBD2 might be the D (6 bases). The CDR3 runs to 14 residues. Trimming stripped 4 bases from V and 4 bases from J, with 12 bases between. From germline, CDR1 is SGHNT and CDR2 YYREEE (reference sequence). The CDR3 loop reads CASSLPGRYNEQFF. The DNA of the CDR3 is TGTGCCAGCAGCCTACCGGGGAGGTACAATGAGCAGTTCTTC.

CDR3 amino acids: CASSLTGGKKNEQFF. The CDR3 nucleotides read TGTGCCAGCAGTCTTACGGGCGGCAAAAAAAATGAGCAGTTCTTC. The chain combines TRBV28 with TRBJ2-1; D ambiguous. Looked up from germline, CDR1 is MDHEN and CDR2 is SYDVKM. This CDR3 has 15 residues. Trimming cost V 5 bases and J 7 bases, with 18 bases left between them.

This rearrangement joins TRBV2 to TRBJ2-2; no definite D call. Trimming cost V 5 bases and J 1 base, with 14 bases left between them. The CDR3 covers 16 residues. The germline gives CDR1 SNHLY, CDR2 FYNNEI. This chain's CDR3 is CASSQPQWVNTGELFF. The CDR3 DNA reads TGTGCCAGCAGTCAACCCCAGTGGGTGAACACCGGGGAGCTGTTTTTT.

The chain links TRBV7-9 to TRBJ1-2; D possibly corresponds to TRBD1 (5 bases). Between the trimmed V and J ends, which lost 0 bases and 6 bases, there was a span of 14 bases. This CDR3 comprises 15 residues. Per the germline V gene, CDR1 is SEHNR and CDR2 is FQNEAQ (reference sequence). The CDR3, as DNA: TGTGCCAGCAGCTTAGCGTTACTACAGGTAGATGGCTACACCTTC. Its protein is CASSLALLQVDGYTF.

The rearrangement links TRBV20-1 to TRBJ2-1, with 10 bases matching TRBD2. The DNA end favors TRBJ2-7, so the J call may be wrong. The CDR3 totals 15 residues. The germline gives CDR1 DFQATT, CDR2 SNEGSKA (reference sequence). CDR3 nucleotides: TGCAGTGCTAGTCAGCGGGGGGGCAGTAAGAATGAGCAGTACTTC. Its protein is CSASQRGGSKNEQYF.

This clonotype was counted ten times or more. The V and J genes are TRBV9 and TRBJ2-4; 7 bases match TRBD1. The V gene's germline CDR1 is SGDLS and CDR2 YYNGEE. The CDR3 spans 15 residues. After removal of 4 bases from V and 0 bases from J, the junction contained 4 bases not matched to a gene. CDR3 sequence reads: CASSPGTVAKNIQYF. In DNA, the CDR3 is TGTGCCAGCAGCCCAGGGACAGTAGCCAAAAACATTCAGTACTTC.

This clonotype showed up just once. The chain combines TRBV18 with TRBJ1-2; D not certain. This CDR3 contains 13 residues. Germline CDR1 is KGHSH and CDR2 is LQKENI. V lost 6 bases, J lost 6 bases, and 14 bases lay in between. The CDR3 coding sequence is TGTGCCAGCTCGCCGGACGCCGCCGATGGCTACACCTTC. The encoded protein is CASSPDAADGYTF.

The chain combines TRBV7-9 with TRBJ1-6, with D hard to call. CDR1 SEHNR and CDR2 FQNEAQ come from the germline V gene (reference sequence). The CDR3 loop spans 14 amino acids. Trimming pared 1 base from V and 6 bases from J, leaving 7 bases between. CDR3 protein: CASSLELVNSPLHF. The CDR3 coding sequence is TGTGCCAGCAGCTTAGAACTGGTTAATTCACCCCTCCACTTT.

The rearrangement links TRBV4-1 to TRBJ2-1; 15 positions agree with TRBD2. This CDR3 comprises 18 residues. Per the germline V gene, CDR1 is MGHRA and CDR2 is YSYEKL. The V and J ends lost 5 bases and 2 bases, in that order; junction bases with no gene match: 7. CDR3 in DNA: TGCGCCAGCAGCAGTCTGGGACTAGCGGGGGGACCCTACAATGAGCAGTTCTTC. Translated, it gives CASSSLGLAGGPYNEQFF.

The V and J genes are TRBV7-2 and TRBJ2-7; weak D call: TRBD2 (6 bases). V was clipped by 4 bases and J by 0 bases, with 19 bases between them. CDR3 length equals 17 residues. Germline V lookup: CDR1 SGHTA, CDR2 FQGNSA. CDR3 nucleotide sequence: TGTGCCAGCAGCTCTAAAATCCGGACTATCCTCTCCTACGAGCAGTACTTC. Translating gives CASSSKIRTILSYEQYF.

The chain combines TRBV7-9 with TRBJ2-1; the match to TRBD2 covers 7 bases. After removal of 0 bases from V and 7 bases from J, the junction contained 9 bases not matched to a gene. The CDR3 loop spans 16 amino acids. Germline V gene data show CDR1 as SEHNR and CDR2 as FQNEAQ (reference sequence). The CDR3, as DNA: TGTGCCAGCAGCTTAGCGGACGGGGGGACCAGGAATGAGCAGTTCTTC. This codes for CASSLADGGTRNEQFF. The full variable domain, with the rest looked up from reference TRBV7-9 and TRBJ2-1, is DTGVSQNPRHKITKRGQNVTFRCDPISEHNRLYWYRQTLGQGPEFLTYFQNEAQLEKSRLLSDRFSAERPKGSFSTLEIQRTEQGDSAMYLCASSLADGGTRNEQFFGPGTRLTVL.

This rearrangement joins TRBV20-1 to TRBJ1-5, with TRBD1 identical over 8 bases. Germline CDR1 is DFQATT and CDR2 is SNEGSKA (reference sequence). After removal of 6 bases from V and 10 bases from J, the junction contained 8 bases not matched to a gene. The CDR3 is made up of 12 amino acids. The CDR3: CSAPDRVGPQHF. Here the CDR3 DNA reads TGCAGTGCACCGGACAGGGTGGGCCCCCAGCATTTT.

The V and J genes are TRBV11-2 and TRBJ1-2; 9 bases are shared with TRBD1. CDR3 length equals 16 residues. J was trimmed by 4 bases and V by 4 bases; bases with no gene match: 10. CDR1 is SGHAT, CDR2 FQNNGV, per germline. Here the CDR3 reads CASSSKGQGGSYGYTF. The CDR3 nucleotides are TGTGCCAGCAGCTCGAAGGGACAGGGTGGGAGCTATGGCTACACCTTC.

This clonotype appeared a few times. The chain uses TRBV4-1 and TRBJ1-1; TRBD1 might be the D (5 bases). V was trimmed by 3 bases and J by 11 bases, leaving 19 bases between them. Germline-derived CDR1 and CDR2 are MGHRA and YSYEKL. This CDR3 spans 14 amino acids. CDR3 sequence reads: CASSHPGTLQGAFF. The CDR3 region has the DNA TGCGCCAGCAGCCACCCCGGGACTTTGCAAGGGGCTTTCTTT.

The chain uses TRBV12-3 or TRBV12-4 and TRBJ2-1, with 7 bases that match TRBD2. This CDR3 contains 18 residues. With 5 bases clipped from V and 4 bases from J, the junction kept 17 bases outside the gene matches. The CDR3 sequence is CASSPQSGLGALYNEQFF. Here the CDR3 DNA reads TGTGCCAGCAGTCCTCAGTCCGGACTAGGCGCGTTATACAATGAGCAGTTCTTC.

This clonotype was detected ten times or more. The rearrangement joins TRBV7-2 to TRBJ1-2; D possibly corresponds to TRBD1 (6 bases). The ends were cut back, 5 bases at V and 3 bases at J, with 13 bases in the middle. This CDR3 comprises 14 residues. CDR1 and CDR2 (germline): SGHTA, FQGNSA. The CDR3 loop is CASSPGGGDYGYTF. The DNA for the CDR3 is TGTGCCAGCAGCCCCGGGGGCGGAGACTATGGCTACACCTTC. The variable domain in full, completed from reference TRBV7-2 and TRBJ1-2, reads GAGVSQSPSNKVTEKGKDVELRCDPISGHTALYWYRQSLGQGLEFLIYFQGNSAPDKSGLPSDRFSAERTGGSVSTLTIQRTQQEDSAVYLCASSPGGGDYGYTFGSGTRLTVV.

The sample holds a few counts of this clonotype. Possible read error: a much larger clone is one base away. The chain carries TRBV4-1 and TRBJ2-5; D unclear. Germline values: CDR1 MGHRA, CDR2 YSYEKL. V was clipped by 5 bases and J by 0 bases, with 13 bases between them. The CDR3 has 15 residues. CDR3 amino acids: CASSSSPGHQETQYF. For the CDR3, the DNA is TGCGCCAGCAGCTCGAGTCCCGGGCACCAAGAGACCCAGTACTTC.

The rearrangement uses TRBV2 and TRBJ2-5; D is possibly TRBD2 (5 bases). With the DNA end fitting TRBJ2-1 better, the J assignment may be wrong. The germline gives CDR1 SNHLY, CDR2 FYNNEI. The CDR3 loop spans 13 amino acids. CDR3 bases: TGTGCCAGCAGTCGGGCGATCGGGGAGACCCAGTTCTTC. Encoded protein: CASSRAIGETQFF.

V is TRBV9 and J is TRBJ2-1; D is perhaps TRBD1 (6 bases). V lost 3 bases and J 10 bases, leaving 11 bases between the germline ends. This CDR3 contains 12 residues. The germline V gene has CDR1 SGDLS and CDR2 YYNGEE. This CDR3 is CASSASGTEQFF. The CDR3 nucleotides are TGTGCCAGCAGCGCTAGTGGGACAGAGCAGTTCTTC.

The gene calls are TRBV12-3 or TRBV12-4 and TRBJ2-3; D tentatively reads TRBD1 or TRBD2 (5 bases each). The V end was cut by 3 bases, the J end by 11 bases, with 12 bases between. The CDR3 sequence is 12 residues long. The CDR3 DNA reads TGTGCCAGCAGTTTCGGGACCCTGTGGCAGTATTTT. Amino acids: CASSFGTLWQYF.

The DNA of the CDR3 is TGTGCCAGCAGTGCCGCGACTAGACAAGAGACCCAGTACTTC. It translates to CASSAATRQETQYF. The chain links TRBV2 to TRBJ2-5; TRBD2 might be the D (6 bases). CDR3 size: 14 residues. Trimming cost V 4 bases and J 2 bases, with 11 bases left between them. Looked up from germline, CDR1 is SNHLY and CDR2 is FYNNEI.

This sequence joins TRBV28 and TRBJ2-7; D remains ambiguous. This CDR3 has 16 residues. Germline-derived CDR1 and CDR2 are MDHEN and SYDVKM. V lost 1 base and J 11 bases, leaving 24 bases between the germline ends. CDR3 bases: TGTGCCAGCAGTTTATTGCCTGGCTCTCCAGGAGCACGAAAGTACTTC. Translated, it gives CASSLLPGSPGARKYF. The whole variable domain, filled in from reference TRBV28 and TRBJ2-7, reads DVKVTQSSRYLVKRTGEKVFLECVQDMDHENMFWYRQDPGLGLRLIYFSYDVKMKEKGDIPEGYSVSREKKERFSLILESASTNQTSMYLCASSLLPGSPGARKYFGPGTRLTVT.

The rearrangement uses TRBV5-1 and TRBJ1-2, with TRBD1 as a possible D gene (5 bases). The length of the CDR3 is 13 residues. Trimming left V 3 bases short and J 7 bases short, with 13 bases between. Germline V gene lookup returns CDR1 SGHRS and CDR2 YFSETQ. CDR3 sequence (DNA): TGCGCCAGCAGCTCGGACGGGGCGAGTGGCTACACCTTC. Translated: CASSSDGASGYTF.

This clonotype was detected only a few times. The chain is built from TRBV3-1 and TRBJ1-2; D is unclear. V was clipped by 1 base and J by 0 bases, with 9 bases between them. The CDR3 sequence is 15 residues long. Germline CDR1 is LGHDT and CDR2 is YNNKEL (reference sequence). For the CDR3, the DNA is TGTGCCAGCAGCCAAGGGGATGTAGCTAACTATGGCTACACCTTC. Translated, it gives CASSQGDVANYGYTF.

This rearrangement joins TRBV28 to TRBJ2-5, with D perhaps TRBD1 or TRBD2 (6 bases each). In germline, CDR1 is MDHEN, CDR2 SYDVKM. Trimming stripped 3 bases from V and 4 bases from J, with 15 bases between. This CDR3 is 15 amino acids long. In DNA, the CDR3 is TGTGCCAGCAGTTTCCCCCTTCGGGGGCGAGAGACCCAGTACTTC. Protein product: CASSFPLRGRETQYF.

The chain joins TRBV12-3 or TRBV12-4 to TRBJ1-5; 11 bases line up with TRBD1. The CDR3 contains 15 residues. The CDR3 loop is CVRRPGQGGNQPQHF. The DNA of the CDR3 is TGTGTCCGCAGGCCGGGACAGGGGGGCAATCAGCCCCAGCATTTT.